This T cell receptor (beta chain) was retrieved from a study of human CD8 memory T cell subsets. Study-level results: Similar levels of high diversity, measured as normalized Shannon-Wiener diversity, were found in stem-like memory and precursor exhausted T cells, which was not the case for effector memory cells.

This CDR3 region has 14 residues. Germline lookup yields CDR1 SQVTM and CDR2 ANQGSEA. PBMC were isolated from buffy coats given by healthy donors. Total CD8+ T cells underwent enrichment via negative magnetic separation. On this clonotype: Its antigen is undetermined.

A UMI-labeled 5' RACE approach was the method that produced the TCR beta libraries. TCRdb re-called the 5' RACE reads and shows each CDR3 protein once, DNA omitted. The sample table sets out about 12,000 distinct CDR3 sequences. The sequence was obtained from a human donor in good health. The V and J genes are TRBV29-1 and TRBJ2-7. Sequenced: CD8+ T cells from PBMCs. Here the CDR3 reads CSVVGIGSTYEQYF.